Each of the 11 T cell receptor beta chains below was sequenced from the same sample in a study of cytomegalovirus exposure and HLA in healthy donors. Primers for the PCR totalled 60 Vbeta and 13 Jbeta. Profiled with immunoSEQ multiplex PCR; TCRdb holds only in-frame clones, not every one. Here the sample spans approximately 190,000 clones, around four fifths being singletons. The material sequenced was PBMCs. The receptors come from a woman under 30 in good health and CMV-seronegative.

The chain carries TRBV25-1 and TRBJ1-4, with 7 bases lining up with TRBD1. V lost 8 bases and J lost 8; bases outside the gene matches: 11. In germline, CDR1 is MGHDK, CDR2 SYGVNS. The CDR3 totals 14 residues. CDR3 in DNA: TGTGCCAGCGGCCATGACAGGGTTGGCGAAAAACTGTTTTTT. Its protein is CASGHDRVGEKLFF.

The chain uses TRBV27 and TRBJ1-3; 9 nucleotides agree with TRBD1. The CDR3 has 15 residues. The germline V gene encodes CDR1 MNHEY and CDR2 SMNVEV (reference sequence). The junction had 2 bases not matched to a gene; V was cut back by 3 bases and J by 2 bases. The CDR3 loop reads CASSFGTGPGNTIYF. In nucleotides, the CDR3 is TGTGCCAGCAGTTTTGGGACAGGGCCTGGAAACACCATATATTTT.

This rearrangement joins TRBV7-9 to TRBJ1-1; 8 nucleotides align to TRBD1. Germline CDR1 SEHNR, CDR2 FQNEAQ (reference sequence). The CDR3 is 14 residues long. Germline trimming cut 1 base from V and 7 bases from J; bases unmatched to any gene: 5. DNA of the CDR3: TGTGCCAGCAGCTTAGGGCAGGGGGCAGGTGAAGCTTTCTTT. Protein: CASSLGQGAGEAFF.

V usage is TRBV10-1 and J usage is TRBJ2-1; 12 nucleotides agree with TRBD2. The CDR3 is made up of 15 amino acids. Germline lookup yields CDR1 WNHNN and CDR2 SYGVQD (reference sequence). The J segment lost 10 bases and the V segment lost 0 bases, leaving 4 bases of the junction unmatched. The CDR3 nucleotides read TGCGCCAGCAGTGAGTCGACTAGCGGGGGTGGCGAGCAGTTCTTC. Encoded protein: CASSESTSGGGEQFF.

The chain joins TRBV11-3 to TRBJ2-5; TRBD1 matches at 7 bases. This CDR3 has 15 residues. Germline-derived CDR1 and CDR2 are SGHNT and YENEEA. Germline trimming cut 2 bases from V and 7 bases from J; bases unmatched to any gene: 10. CDR3 DNA sequence: TGTGCCAGCAGCTTAAATAGGGGGCTCGGTGGGACCCAGTACTTC. This encodes CASSLNRGLGGTQYF. The full variable domain, rest sourced from reference TRBV11-3 and TRBJ2-5, is EAGVVQSPRYKIIEKKQPVAFWCNPISGHNTLYWYLQNLGQGPELLIRYENEEAVDDSQLPKDRFSAERLKGVDSTLKIQPAELGDSAVYLCASSLNRGLGGTQYFGPGTRLLVL.

The chain employs TRBV6-5 and TRBJ2-7; D gene unclear. Germline-derived CDR1 and CDR2 are MNHEY and SVGAGI. Between the trimmed V and J ends, which lost 5 bases and 2 bases, there was a span of 10 bases. The CDR3 extends over 13 amino acids. Here the CDR3 reads CASSVSQTYEQYF. In DNA, the CDR3 is TGTGCCAGCAGTGTCAGTCAAACCTACGAGCAGTACTTC.

J is TRBJ2-7 and V is TRBV9; no definite D call. Germline lookup yields CDR1 SGDLS and CDR2 YYNGEE. Trimming took off 0 bases at V and 0 bases at J, with 10 bases between the two ends. This CDR3 has 15 residues. CDR3 protein: CASSVDYGFSYEQYF. DNA of the CDR3: TGTGCCAGCAGCGTAGATTACGGGTTCTCCTACGAGCAGTACTTC.

The gene calls are TRBV5-1 and TRBJ2-3, with TRBD1 identical over 7 bases. In germline, CDR1 is SGHRS, CDR2 YFSETQ. Trimming took 4 bases from V and 4 from J; bases not matched to a gene: 3. The CDR3 has 13 amino acids. CDR3 residues: CASSQGVPDTQYF. The CDR3 DNA sequence: TGCGCCAGCAGCCAGGGGGTACCAGATACGCAGTATTTT.

The chain has TRBV29-1 and TRBJ2-1; 11 bases agree with TRBD1. CDR3 length: 17 amino acids. Germline V lookup: CDR1 SQVTM, CDR2 ANQGSEA. Trimming at V came to 1 base and at J to 8 bases, leaving 13 bases not matched to a gene. The CDR3 loop is CSVEVGWGTGGSHEQFF. The DNA of the CDR3 is TGCAGCGTTGAAGTAGGTTGGGGGACAGGGGGTTCCCATGAGCAGTTCTTC.

V gene TRBV6-5 combines with J gene TRBJ1-1; no firm D call. Germline loops: CDR1 MNHEY, CDR2 SVGAGI. The length of the CDR3 is 12 residues. Trimming removed 1 base from V and 8 bases from J, with 8 bases in between. In nucleotides, the CDR3 is TGTGCCAGCAGTTACTGGTCGGGAGAAGCTTTCTTT. It is translated as CASSYWSGEAFF.

This clone came up a few times. This chain uses TRBV5-8 with TRBJ1-6, with 11 positions matching TRBD1. CDR1 SGHTS and CDR2 YDEGEE come from the germline V gene. The CDR3 is made up of 19 amino acids. Trimming removed 0 bases from V and 1 base from J; junction bases left unmatched: 6. CDR3 bases: TGTGCCAGCAGCTTGGTGAGGACAGGGGGCTGGTCCTATAATTCACCCCTCCACTTT. Encoded protein: CASSLVRTGGWSYNSPLHF.